Following are 18 T cell receptor beta chains from one sample sequenced in a study of cytomegalovirus exposure and HLA in healthy donors. The PCR employed 60 Vbeta primers together with 13 Jbeta primers. TCRdb keeps only in-frame clones here, not all; method: immunoSEQ multiplex PCR. The sample lists some 200,000 clones; roughly 80% were seen once. The sample comprised PBMCs. The receptors here all came from a woman between 50 and 59 years old in good health and CMV-seropositive.

The chain links TRBV7-9 to TRBJ2-7; 7 bases map to TRBD1. V lost 5 bases and J lost 4; bases outside the gene matches: 8. The length of the CDR3 is 14 residues. CDR1 is SEHNR, CDR2 FQNEAQ, per germline (reference sequence). The CDR3 loop reads CASSPRVTGYEQYF. The CDR3 region has the DNA TGTGCCAGCAGCCCACGTGTGACAGGGTACGAGCAGTACTTC. Supplemented by reference TRBV7-9 and TRBJ2-7, the full variable domain reads DTGVSQNPRHKITKRGQNVTFRCDPISEHNRLYWYRQTLGQGPEFLTYFQNEAQLEKSRLLSDRFSAERPKGSFSTLEIQRTEQGDSAMYLCASSPRVTGYEQYFGPGTRLTVT.

CDR3 nucleotide sequence: TGCAGCGTAGGGACTAGCGGGGGCCAGGGGCAGTTCTTC. It encodes CSVGTSGGQGQFF. This chain joins TRBV29-1 and TRBJ2-1; 14 bases match TRBD2. Germline V gene sequence: CDR1 SQVTM, CDR2 ANQGSEA. J was trimmed by 12 bases and V by 6 bases; bases with no gene match: 7. CDR3 length: 13 residues.

The CDR3 here is CASSSGQGAYEQYF. CDR3 in DNA: TGTGCCAGCAGCTCTGGACAGGGAGCCTACGAGCAGTACTTC. The chain uses TRBV5-6 and TRBJ2-7, with 8 bases aligning to TRBD1. Germline CDR1 reads SGHDT; CDR2 reads YYEEEE. The CDR3 runs 14 residues. With 3 bases clipped from V and 2 bases from J, the junction kept 4 bases outside the gene matches.

Only one count was recorded for this clone. For the CDR3, the DNA is TGTGCCAGCAGCTGGGGGACACAAGAGACCCAGTACTTC. It codes for CASSWGTQETQYF. The chain recombines TRBV5-6 with TRBJ2-5, with D maybe TRBD1 (6 bases). Per the germline V gene, CDR1 is SGHDT and CDR2 is YYEEEE. The CDR3 extends over 13 amino acids. Trimming cost V 3 bases and J 2 bases, with 8 bases left between them.

Of note for this clone: At the DNA level, this CDR3 is encoded by other sequences in the same sample as well. V gene TRBV5-6 combines with J gene TRBJ2-7, with 7 positions matching TRBD1. Germline V gene data show CDR1 as SGHDT and CDR2 as YYEEEE. This CDR3 has 15 residues. J was trimmed by 3 bases and V by 4 bases; bases with no gene match: 10. The DNA of the CDR3 is TGTGCCAGCAGCCCCGAGGCTGGACAGGACTACGAGCAGTACTTC. Protein: CASSPEAGQDYEQYF.

The chain combines TRBV5-4 with TRBJ1-4, with D possibly being TRBD1 (5 bases). The CDR3 runs 17 residues. The germline CDR1 and CDR2 sequences are SGHNT and YYREEE (reference sequence). Between the trimmed V and J ends, which lost 4 bases and 0 bases, there was a span of 16 bases. The CDR3 sequence is CASSHDRSLPTNEKLFF. CDR3 in DNA: TGTGCCAGCAGCCACGACAGAAGTCTGCCAACTAATGAAAAACTGTTTTTT.

V is TRBV29-1 and J is TRBJ2-1; 10 nucleotides agree with TRBD2. Germline CDR1 is SQVTM and CDR2 is ANQGSEA. The J segment lost 0 bases and the V segment lost 7 bases, leaving 3 bases of the junction unmatched. This CDR3 is built from 14 residues. The CDR3 DNA sequence: TGCAGCGCCGGACTAGCGGACTCCTACAATGAGCAGTTCTTC. This encodes CSAGLADSYNEQFF.

The V call is TRBV7-2, the J call TRBJ2-3; maybe TRBD1 (5 bases). This CDR3 is built from 15 residues. Trimming removed 6 bases from V and 2 bases from J, with 15 bases in between. The germline V gene has CDR1 SGHTA and CDR2 FQGNSA. CDR3 sequence reads: CASSRYRGITDTQYF. For the CDR3, the DNA is TGTGCCAGCAGTCGCTATAGGGGAATCACAGATACGCAGTATTTT.

The chain recombines TRBV19 with TRBJ2-2; possibly TRBD1 for D (5 bases). Germline CDR1 reads LNHDA; CDR2 reads SQIVND (reference sequence). The germline V and J ends were trimmed by 5 bases and 6 bases, with 16 bases remaining between them. The CDR3 totals 15 residues. The CDR3 reads CASSQTGGAAGELFF. CDR3 bases: TGTGCCAGTAGTCAGACTGGTGGGGCAGCCGGGGAGCTGTTTTTT.

This clone was detected a few times. The gene calls are TRBV14 and TRBJ2-7, with D perhaps matching TRBD2 (7 bases). The germline CDR1 and CDR2 sequences are SGHDN and FVKESK. This CDR3 comprises 15 residues. V dropped 6 bases and J dropped 7 bases, with 22 bases sitting between them. The CDR3 nucleotides are TGTGCCAGCAGTCCCCTAAACCGGGGGGCAGAGGAGCAGTACTTC. Its translation: CASSPLNRGAEEQYF.

The rearrangement links TRBV7-8 to TRBJ2-7; D is possibly TRBD1 (6 bases). This CDR3 comprises 13 residues. V gave up 4 bases and J gave up 6 bases, with 13 bases separating them. CDR1 is SGHVS and CDR2 is FQNEAQ in the germline V gene. The CDR3, as DNA: TGTGCCAGCAGCTCTAACAGGGACGGCGAGCAGTACTTC. Protein: CASSSNRDGEQYF.

The chain is built from TRBV7-9 and TRBJ1-1, with 8 bases aligning to TRBD1. The CDR3 loop spans 13 amino acids. Germline CDR1 is SEHNR and CDR2 is FQNEAQ (reference sequence). Germline trimming cut 5 bases from V and 4 bases from J; bases unmatched to any gene: 3. CDR3 sequence reads: CASSPGTGTEAFF. The CDR3 nucleotides read TGTGCCAGCAGCCCGGGGACAGGCACTGAAGCTTTCTTT.

The sample holds one count of this clone. The chain uses TRBV11-2 and TRBJ1-2, with 9 bases matching TRBD1. V dropped 3 bases and J dropped 4; count of bases not matched to a gene: 9. CDR1 and CDR2 (germline): SGHAT, FQNNGV. CDR3 length equals 16 residues. The CDR3 DNA sequence: TGTGCCAGCAGCTTCCGTCGGGACAGGGATGTCTATGGCTACACCTTC. It is translated as CASSFRRDRDVYGYTF. Filled out from reference TRBV11-2 and TRBJ1-2, the complete variable domain reads EAGVAQSPRYKIIEKRQSVAFWCNPISGHATLYWYQQILGQGPKLLIQFQNNGVVDDSQLPKDRFSAERLKGVDSTLKIQPAKLEDSAVYLCASSFRRDRDVYGYTFGSGTRLTVV.

V and J are TRBV5-1 and TRBJ1-4; possible D gene TRBD1, 5 bases. The CDR3 covers 14 residues. V lost 4 bases and J 2 bases, leaving 9 bases between the germline ends. Germline V gene data show CDR1 as SGHRS and CDR2 as YFSETQ. CDR3: CASSKDITNEKLFF. The DNA for the CDR3 is TGCGCCAGCAGCAAGGACATCACTAATGAAAAACTGTTTTTT. The whole variable domain, remainder taken from reference TRBV5-1 and TRBJ1-4, is KAGVTQTPRYLIKTRGQQVTLSCSPISGHRSVSWYQQTPGQGLQFLFEYFSETQRNKGNFPGRFSGRQFSNSRSEMNVSTLELGDSALYLCASSKDITNEKLFFGSGTQLSVL.

The chain couples TRBV10-3 to TRBJ2-7; the D gene is possibly TRBD1 (5 bases). V was trimmed by 5 bases and J by 6 bases, leaving 17 bases between them. Germline V gene sequence: CDR1 ENHRY, CDR2 SYGVKD. The CDR3 loop spans 14 amino acids. This chain's CDR3 is CAISLSGRAFEQYF. CDR3 coding DNA: TGTGCCATCAGTCTATCAGGCAGGGCTTTCGAGCAGTACTTC.

The chain links TRBV5-1 to TRBJ1-2; 8 bases fit TRBD1. Germline V gives CDR1 SGHRS, CDR2 YFSETQ. The CDR3 covers 14 residues. V was pared by 5 bases and J by 1 base, with 4 bases of the junction left unmatched. CDR3 protein: CASSQTGGNYGYTF. DNA of the CDR3: TGCGCCAGCAGTCAAACAGGGGGTAACTATGGCTACACCTTC.

The V and J genes are TRBV5-1 and TRBJ2-5, with D possibly TRBD2 on 5 matching bases. Looked up from germline, CDR1 is SGHRS and CDR2 is YFSETQ. This CDR3 comprises 11 residues. V was cut by 4 bases and J by 11 bases, with 12 bases left in between. The CDR3 here is CASSPGGEQYF. The CDR3 DNA reads as TGCGCCAGCAGCCCTGGAGGTGAGCAGTACTTC.

This clone was seen a single time. The gene calls are TRBV28 and TRBJ2-1; tentatively, D is TRBD2 (6 bases). V lost 1 base to trimming and J lost 5 bases, with 15 bases between them. The germline gives CDR1 MDHEN, CDR2 SYDVKM. This CDR3 spans 16 amino acids. DNA of the CDR3: TGTGCCAGCAGTTTATTTAGCGGAGCCTTGGACAATGAGCAGTTCTTC. This sequence encodes CASSLFSGALDNEQFF. Full variable domain (remainder filled in from reference TRBV28 and TRBJ2-1): DVKVTQSSRYLVKRTGEKVFLECVQDMDHENMFWYRQDPGLGLRLIYFSYDVKMKEKGDIPEGYSVSREKKERFSLILESASTNQTSMYLCASSLFSGALDNEQFFGPGTRLTVL.